The T cell receptor beta chain under discussion was sequenced for a study of blood T cells in healthy people across ages. Points on this clonotype: The junction differs from germline at one of its ends, possibly a read error.

With each sample, at least 5 micrograms of total RNA were extracted. For the second PCR, which ran for about 6 to 11 cycles, a sample-barcoded 5' primer and a J-beta primer mix were used. TCRdb used MiXCR to reprocess the 5' RACE reads, holding one entry per CDR3 protein. The repertoire holds approximately 1,000,000 distinct CDR3 sequences, with around 45% as singletons. This clonotype was sampled from a woman aged 55-69 years in good health. Sample: blood.

The CDR3 reads CGAYDGQGRTYGYTF. The CDR3 DNA is TGCGGTGCTTATGACGGACAGGGTCGGACCTATGGCTACACCTTC. The chain couples TRBV20-1 to TRBJ1-2, with TRBD1 matching over 8 bases. The CDR3 is 15 residues long. In germline, CDR1 is DFQATT, CDR2 SNEGSKA (reference sequence).